These 25 T cell receptor beta chains came from one sample sequenced in a study of blood T cell repertoires in COVID-19. TCRdb's copy holds only in-frame clones and misses some; the assay was immunoSEQ multiplex PCR. Among about 210,000 clones listed, about 88% were seen once. Sequences were obtained from peripheral blood. All receptors come from a man aged 35-49 years with acute or convalescent COVID-19.

The chain joins TRBV18 to TRBJ2-7; 9 bases align to TRBD1. Germline V gene data show CDR1 as KGHSH and CDR2 as LQKENI. Germline trimming cut 0 bases from V and 7 bases from J; bases unmatched to any gene: 7. This CDR3 has 15 amino acids. The CDR3 DNA reads as TGTGCCAGCTCACCACCCGGGACAGGGCGCTCAGAGCAGTACTTC. This encodes CASSPPGTGRSEQYF.

J is TRBJ1-2 and V is TRBV5-4; possibly TRBD1 for D (6 bases). The ends were cut back, 0 bases at V and 3 bases at J, with 12 bases in the middle. CDR3 length: 15 residues. The germline V gene has CDR1 SGHNT and CDR2 YYREEE (reference sequence). Here the CDR3 DNA reads TGTGCCAGCAGCTTGGCACAGGGTACCGACTATGGCTACACCTTC. Residues: CASSLAQGTDYGYTF. The variable domain in full, with the rest retrieved from reference TRBV5-4 and TRBJ1-2, is ETGVTQSPTHLIKTRGQQVTLRCSSQSGHNTVSWYQQALGQGPQFIFQYYREEENGRGNFPPRFSGLQFPNYSSELNVNALELDDSALYLCASSLAQGTDYGYTFGSGTRLTVV.

The J gene is TRBJ1-6, the V gene TRBV6-6; TRBD1 matches 8 bases. This CDR3 spans 17 amino acids. CDR1 and CDR2 (germline): MNHNY, SVGAGI (reference sequence). J gave up 4 bases and V 5 bases, and 10 bases lay outside the gene matches. The CDR3 spells CASSQYSDRAYNSPLHF. The CDR3 DNA is TGTGCCAGCAGTCAATATTCGGACAGGGCTTATAATTCACCCCTCCACTTT.

This chain uses TRBV27 with TRBJ2-3; 10 positions match TRBD2. The CDR3 is 18 residues long. CDR1 is MNHEY and CDR2 is SMNVEV in the germline V gene (reference sequence). The V gene end was trimmed by 2 bases and the J gene end by 8 bases; junction bases not matched to a gene: 16. This chain's CDR3 is CASSLSHTRTSGPGTQYF. The DNA of the CDR3 is TGTGCCAGCAGTTTAAGCCACACCCGGACTAGCGGTCCTGGTACGCAGTATTTT.

The chain couples TRBV6-5 to TRBJ2-2; 7 bases agree with TRBD2. This CDR3 has 14 amino acids. Germline lookup yields CDR1 MNHEY and CDR2 SVGAGI. Trimming removed 2 bases from V and 5 bases from J; junction bases left unmatched: 2. The CDR3 bases are TGTGCCAGCAGTTACCAGGGAGGGACCGGGGAGCTGTTTTTT. It yields the protein CASSYQGGTGELFF.

This chain links TRBV5-6 with TRBJ1-3, with D hard to call. Trimming cost V 1 base and J 12 bases, with 14 bases left between them. Germline V gene lookup returns CDR1 SGHDT and CDR2 YYEEEE. The length of the CDR3 is 13 residues. The CDR3 DNA is TGTGCCAGCAGCTTGTCTGCCGTGCGTCGCATATATTTT. The encoded protein is CASSLSAVRRIYF.

J is TRBJ1-1 and V is TRBV5-4, with TRBD1 matching over 10 bases. Germline V gene lookup returns CDR1 SGHNT and CDR2 YYREEE (reference sequence). CDR3 length: 15 amino acids. The V and J ends lost 4 bases and 6 bases, in that order; junction bases with no gene match: 9. The CDR3: CASSPTGGQQAEAFF. CDR3 DNA sequence: TGTGCCAGCAGCCCGACAGGGGGCCAACAGGCTGAAGCTTTCTTT.

As to this clone: One end of the junction varies from germline; a read error may be responsible. The chain employs TRBV10-1 and TRBJ2-3; possibly TRBD1 for D (5 bases). The germline V gene encodes CDR1 WNHNN and CDR2 SYGVQD (reference sequence). This CDR3 comprises 15 residues. CDR3 protein: CASMADTPCTDTQYF. The CDR3 DNA reads TGCGCCAGCATGGCGGACACCCCCTGCACGGATACGCAGTATTTT.

This chain connects TRBV7-9 to TRBJ1-2, with 7 bases aligning to TRBD1. Trimming removed 1 base from V and 5 bases from J; junction bases left unmatched: 7. Germline-derived CDR1 and CDR2 are SEHNR and FQNEAQ (reference sequence). This CDR3 region has 15 residues. CDR3 amino acids: CASSLGSGGTYGYTF. The DNA for the CDR3 is TGTGCCAGCAGCTTAGGATCAGGGGGAACTTATGGCTACACCTTC.

This clone was picked up one time. J is TRBJ1-4 and V is TRBV28, with TRBD1 as a possible D gene (6 bases). The germline CDR1 and CDR2 sequences are MDHEN and SYDVKM. This CDR3 is 15 amino acids long. Trimming took 10 bases from V and 5 from J, leaving 20 bases between them. The CDR3 coding sequence is TGTGCCATCAGCAGAGGGGGTAGCAGGAATGAAAAACTGTTTTTT. Translating gives CAISRGGSRNEKLFF. The full variable domain, completed using reference TRBV28 and TRBJ1-4, is DVKVTQSSRYLVKRTGEKVFLECVQDMDHENMFWYRQDPGLGLRLIYFSYDVKMKEKGDIPEGYSVSREKKERFSLILESASTNQTSMYLCAISRGGSRNEKLFFGSGTQLSVL.

The rearrangement joins TRBV4-2 to TRBJ1-1; D unresolved. The CDR3 has 16 residues. Trimming shortened V by 0 bases and J by 1 base, and 12 bases separated the two germline ends. The germline V gene has CDR1 LGHNA and CDR2 YNFKEQ. The CDR3 nucleotides are TGTGCCAGCAGCCAAGACCAACAGACCTGGAACACTGAAGCTTTCTTT. Protein: CASSQDQQTWNTEAFF.

This chain links TRBV6-2 or TRBV6-3 with TRBJ2-6, with no clear D. V was shortened by 2 bases and J by 2 bases, with 22 bases between the two germline ends. Looked up from germline, CDR1 is MNHEY and CDR2 is SVGEGT. The CDR3 is 20 amino acids. CDR3 loop: CASSYPRGWVSLPGANVLTF. The CDR3 DNA follows: TGTGCCAGCAGTTACCCCCGCGGCTGGGTGTCCCTCCCTGGGGCCAACGTCCTGACTTTC.

This clone was seen a few times. The chain combines TRBV27 with TRBJ1-6, with D possibly TRBD1 on 5 matching bases. Trimming stripped 5 bases from V and 8 bases from J, with 7 bases between. Germline CDR1 and CDR2: MNHEY and SMNVEV (reference sequence). This CDR3 has 12 residues. DNA for the CDR3: TGTGCCAGCAGTCAGGGCCATTCACCCCTCCACTTT. It yields the protein CASSQGHSPLHF.

The chain employs TRBV9 and TRBJ2-3; D may be TRBD2 (5 bases). The V gene's germline CDR1 is SGDLS and CDR2 YYNGEE. The CDR3 consists of 15 residues. Between the trimmed V and J ends, which lost 5 bases and 3 bases, there was a span of 16 bases. In DNA form, the CDR3 reads TGTGCCAGCAGTGCTCCGGGATCCTATACAGATACGCAGTATTTT. Translating it yields CASSAPGSYTDTQYF.

The V gene is TRBV3-1 (or the pseudogene TRBV3-2), the J gene TRBJ1-4; D uncertain. The V and J ends lost 4 bases and 5 bases respectively, with 11 bases between them. The CDR3 totals 14 residues. The germline V gene encodes CDR1 LGHDT and CDR2 YNNKEL (reference sequence). CDR3 nucleotides: TGTGCCAGCAGCCGCTCACGGTCAAATGAAAAACTGTTTTTT. Amino acid sequence: CASSRSRSNEKLFF.

As DNA, the CDR3 is TGCGCCAGCAGCACCGGACTAGCGGGGGGGCAGGAGACCCAGTACTTC. It encodes CASSTGLAGGQETQYF. This sequence joins TRBV5-1 and TRBJ2-5, with 15 bases identical to TRBD2. Germline V gene lookup returns CDR1 SGHRS and CDR2 YFSETQ. J gave up 5 bases and V 4 bases, and 6 bases lay outside the gene matches. The CDR3 contains 16 residues.

The chain combines TRBV10-2 with TRBJ2-1, with D maybe TRBD2 (7 bases). V gave up 6 bases and J gave up 9 bases, with 24 bases separating them. From germline, CDR1 is WSHSY and CDR2 SAAADI. The CDR3 is 16 residues long. In nucleotides, the CDR3 is TGCGCCAGCAGGGAAGACTGGGGGGGGGCCTTTGGTGAGCAGTTCTTC. Its protein is CASREDWGGAFGEQFF.

V and J are TRBV5-1 and TRBJ2-7, with TRBD2 identical over 11 bases. The CDR3 has 14 amino acids. CDR1 is SGHRS and CDR2 is YFSETQ in the germline V gene. The V and J ends lost 7 bases and 5 bases, in that order; junction bases with no gene match: 8. The CDR3 DNA reads as TGCGCCAGCCAACAGGGGACTAGCGGTCACGAGCAGTACTTC. Translation: CASQQGTSGHEQYF.

The chain recombines TRBV7-5 with TRBJ2-3; the table's D call of TRBD1 was not tested on the DNA. TRBV7-5 is flagged as a pseudogene. The CDR3 contains 19 residues. CDR3 protein: CARSWRAGQTKTTPDTQYF. The CDR3 bases are TGTGCCAGAAGCTGGCGTGCGGGACAGACGAAAACAACTCCAGATACGCAGTATTTT.

The V call is TRBV7-9, the J call TRBJ1-6; TRBD1 might be the D (6 bases). CDR1 and CDR2 from the germline V gene are SEHNR and FQNEAQ (reference sequence). The CDR3 sequence is 14 residues long. V lost 1 base to trimming and J lost 13 bases, with 14 bases between them. CDR3 region: CASSLDTGIFPLHF. DNA of the CDR3: TGTGCCAGCAGCTTAGACACAGGGATTTTTCCCCTCCACTTT.

The chain employs TRBV5-6 and TRBJ2-7, with 7 bases lining up with TRBD1. V lost 4 bases and J lost 7; bases outside the gene matches: 8. The CDR3 is 13 amino acids. Germline-derived CDR1 and CDR2 are SGHDT and YYEEEE. In DNA, the CDR3 is TGTGCCAGCAGCCTGAGGGGGCTCCGGGAGCAGTACTTC. It is translated as CASSLRGLREQYF. The full variable domain, completed using reference TRBV5-6 and TRBJ2-7, is DAGVTQSPTHLIKTRGQQVTLRCSPKSGHDTVSWYQQALGQGPQFIFQYYEEEERQRGNFPDRFSGHQFPNYSSELNVNALLLGDSALYLCASSLRGLREQYFGPGTRLTVT.

The V call is TRBV11-2, the J call TRBJ2-1; 7 positions match TRBD2. The junction had 10 bases not matched to a gene; V was cut back by 5 bases and J by 6 bases. This CDR3 is 15 amino acids long. CDR1 is SGHAT, CDR2 FQNNGV, per germline. The CDR3 reads CASSTLAAKPNEQFF. CDR3 nucleotide sequence: TGTGCCAGCAGCACCCTAGCGGCCAAACCCAATGAGCAGTTCTTC.

The gene calls are TRBV19 and TRBJ1-2, with 8 bases lining up with TRBD1. Germline V CDR1 and CDR2: LNHDA, SQIVND (reference sequence). Trimming removed 1 base from V and 4 bases from J; junction bases left unmatched: 5. This CDR3 has 15 amino acids. The CDR3 nucleotides read TGTGCCAGTAGTATAGCGGGACAGGTCTTCTATGGCTACACCTTC. It is translated as CASSIAGQVFYGYTF.

The chain joins TRBV9 to TRBJ2-5; D not resolved. Trimming stripped 0 bases from V and 3 bases from J, with 3 bases between. CDR1 and CDR2 (germline): SGDLS, YYNGEE. The CDR3 sequence is 12 residues long. The DNA of the CDR3 is TGTGCCAGCAGCGTAGTAGAAGAGACCCAGTACTTC. This sequence encodes CASSVVEETQYF. The full variable domain, completed using reference TRBV9 and TRBJ2-5, is DSGVTQTPKHLITATGQRVTLRCSPRSGDLSVYWYQQSLDQGLQFLIQYYNGEERAKGNILERFSAQQFPDLHSELNLSSLELGDSALYFCASSVVEETQYFGPGTRLLVL.

On this clone: Distinct nucleotide sequences in the sample also encode this CDR3. The V and J genes are TRBV5-1 and TRBJ2-5; D unclear. Trimming removed 1 base from V and 3 bases from J, with 4 bases in between. This CDR3 spans 12 amino acids. CDR1 and CDR2 from the germline V gene are SGHRS and YFSETQ. For the CDR3, the DNA is TGCGCCAGCAGCTTGCTAGAAGAGACCCAGTACTTC. Its protein is CASSLLEETQYF.